This TCR beta chain was recorded in a study of OX40 agonist ivuxolimab in advanced cancers. In the study overall: Six ivuxolimab dose levels, 0.01 to 10 mg/kg, were given intravenously every 2 weeks.

There are 14 residues in the CDR3. CDR1 and CDR2 from the germline V gene are SGHNT and YENEEA. Trimming at V came to 8 bases and at J to 5 bases, leaving 6 bases not matched to a gene. Clones were read by immunoSEQ multiplex PCR, and TCRdb kept only the in-frame ones, dropping some. Among around 94,000 clones, under 95% were seen once, and the ten largest hold 3% to 4%. The V call is TRBV11-3, the J call TRBJ2-3, with 11 nucleotides matching TRBD1. The origin of this receptor is an adult with an advanced solid tumor such as melanoma, head and neck, liver or kidney cancer. The starting material was CD4+ or CD8+ T cells sorted from blood, obtained in a trial of the OX40 agonist ivuxolimab. This chain's CDR3 is CASQDRGREDTQYF. The CDR3 DNA reads as TGTGCCAGCCAGGACAGGGGGCGTGAAGATACGCAGTATTTT.